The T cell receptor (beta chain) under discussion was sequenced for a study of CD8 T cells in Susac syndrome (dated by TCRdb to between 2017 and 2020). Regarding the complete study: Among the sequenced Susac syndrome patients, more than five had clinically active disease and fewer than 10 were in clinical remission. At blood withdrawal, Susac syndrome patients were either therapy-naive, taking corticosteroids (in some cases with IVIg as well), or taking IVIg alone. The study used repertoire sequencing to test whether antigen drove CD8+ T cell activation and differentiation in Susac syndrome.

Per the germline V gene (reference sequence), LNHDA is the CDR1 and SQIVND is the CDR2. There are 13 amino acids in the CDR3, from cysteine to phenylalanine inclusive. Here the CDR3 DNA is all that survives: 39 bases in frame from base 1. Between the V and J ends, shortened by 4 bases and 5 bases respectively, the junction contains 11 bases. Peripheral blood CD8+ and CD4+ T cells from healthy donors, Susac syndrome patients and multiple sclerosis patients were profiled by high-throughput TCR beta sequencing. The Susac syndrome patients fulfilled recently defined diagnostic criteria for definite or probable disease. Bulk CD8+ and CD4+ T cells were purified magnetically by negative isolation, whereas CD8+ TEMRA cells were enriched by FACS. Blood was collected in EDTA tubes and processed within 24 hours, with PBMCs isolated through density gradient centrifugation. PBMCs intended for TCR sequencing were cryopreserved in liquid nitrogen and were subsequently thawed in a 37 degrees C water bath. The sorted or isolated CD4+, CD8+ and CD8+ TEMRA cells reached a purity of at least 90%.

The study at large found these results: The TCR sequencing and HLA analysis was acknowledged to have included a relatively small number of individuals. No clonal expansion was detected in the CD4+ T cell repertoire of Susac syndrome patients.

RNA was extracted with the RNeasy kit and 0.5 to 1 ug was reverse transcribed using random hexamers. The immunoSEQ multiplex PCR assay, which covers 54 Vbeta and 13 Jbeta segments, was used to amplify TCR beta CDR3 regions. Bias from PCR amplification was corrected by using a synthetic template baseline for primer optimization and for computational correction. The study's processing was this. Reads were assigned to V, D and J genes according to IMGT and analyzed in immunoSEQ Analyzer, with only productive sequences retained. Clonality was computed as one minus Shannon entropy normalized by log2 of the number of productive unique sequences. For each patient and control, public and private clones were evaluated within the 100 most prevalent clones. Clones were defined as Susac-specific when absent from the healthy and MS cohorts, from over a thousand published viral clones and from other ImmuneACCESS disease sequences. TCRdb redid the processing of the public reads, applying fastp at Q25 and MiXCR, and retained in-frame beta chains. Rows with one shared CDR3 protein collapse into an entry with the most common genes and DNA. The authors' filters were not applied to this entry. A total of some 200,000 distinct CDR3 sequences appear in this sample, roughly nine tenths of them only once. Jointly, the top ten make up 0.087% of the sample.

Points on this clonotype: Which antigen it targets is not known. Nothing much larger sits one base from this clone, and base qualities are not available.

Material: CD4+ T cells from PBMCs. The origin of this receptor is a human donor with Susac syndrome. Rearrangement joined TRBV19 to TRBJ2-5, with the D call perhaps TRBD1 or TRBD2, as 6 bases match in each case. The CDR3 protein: CASSTGAMETQYF. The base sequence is TGTGCCAGTAGTACGGGGGCGATGGAGACCCAGTACTTC. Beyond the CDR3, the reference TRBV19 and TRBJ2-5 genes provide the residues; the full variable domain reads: DGGITQSPKYLFRKEGQNVTLSCEQNLNHDAMYWYRQDPGQGLRLIYYSQIVNDFQKGDIAEGYSVSREKKESFPLTVTSAQKNPTAFYLCASSTGAMETQYFGPGTRLLVL.